Detailed here is one T cell receptor beta chain. This clonotype was counted only a few times. Its specific antigen is unknown. Nothing much larger sits one base from this clone, and base qualities are not available. PBMCs were isolated by Ficoll-Paque density gradient centrifugation. The data were taken from a study of T-cell memory formation after mild COVID-19 (dated by TCRdb to the early 2020s). Study-level background: TCR sequence clusters from the two donors were found to be largely donor specific. In a couple of donors, T-cell clones that expanded and contracted after mild COVID-19 were tracked by sequencing TCRalpha and TCRbeta repertoires over time. The cohort comprised two young, previously healthy adult volunteers, one female and one male.

Including cysteine and phenylalanine, the CDR3 has 14 amino acids. Only the CDR3 DNA is retained, 42 bases long and in frame from the first base. CDR1 DFQATT and CDR2 SNEGSKA are derived from the germline V gene (reference sequence). V trim: 3 bases; J trim: 3 bases; unmatched bases: 5. The paper's findings and limits, for the study overall: SARS-CoV-2 specificity of the second-wave clones peaking on day 37 was not confirmed. Only a couple of mild cases were covered by the study, and larger cohorts that include severe cases with pre-infection samples were considered necessary. Contracting CD4+ clones were found mainly in CM and EM memory subsets, while CD8+ clones were enriched in EMRA. Some responding clones were found in pre-infection memory, which suggests that pre-existing cross-reactive memory T cells took part in the SARS-CoV-2 response. Clones that contracted from day 15 to 85 showed balanced CD4/CD8 phenotypes, whereas a second wave of clones that expanded from day 15 to 37 leaned towards CD4+.

These reads were obtained on an Illumina NovaSeq 6000. cDNA libraries for TCRalpha and TCRbeta were prepared by 5'RACE using constant-segment primers, with sample barcodes and unique molecular identifiers added. Trizol reagent was used to extract RNA from every sample. Libraries were amplified in two PCR steps, with a second sample barcode and Illumina TruSeq adapters added in the second step. Sequencing of libraries was performed on an Illumina NovaSeq with 2 x 150 bp paired-end reads. The source study handled its data this way. Demultiplexing of reads and collapsing into UMI-guided consensus sequences were performed with migec v1.2.7. Using mixcr v2.1.11, UMI consensuses were aligned to TRA and TRB V and J templates and then assembled into clonotypes. Expanded or contracted clonotypes were those called significant by both edgeR and NoisET, with noise models trained on biological replicates. edgeR calls used a false discovery rate-adjusted p below 0.01 and a log2 fold-change threshold of 1. As an exploratory analysis of dynamics, max-normalized trajectories of the 1000 most abundant clonotypes were examined with PCA combined with hierarchical clustering. Separately sequenced CD4+ and CD8+ repertoires were used to assign a CD4 or CD8 phenotype to each responding clone. TCRdb reworked the public reads: Q25 trimming with fastp, MiXCR clone assembly, productive beta chains retained. Records with the same CDR3 protein are collapsed into one entry carrying the most frequent genes and DNA. None of the V and J calls come from the authors' own analysis; TCRdb made them. For this sample there are under 550,000 distinct CDR3 sequences; approximately 18% appear just once. The top ten clonotypes cover roughly an eighth of the sample.

Material for sequencing was PBMCs or a T cell subset sorted from them (not recorded which). This clonotype was sampled from an adult woman who had mild COVID-19 (a few samples of this study predate the infection). The sample titles of this study are shuffled in the database, so cell type and time point are left out; the donor was told from shared clones. This chain is built from TRBV20-1 and TRBJ1-5; 7 junctional bases match TRBD1. The CDR3 is CSASRQGDNQPQHF. The DNA sequence follows: TGCAGTGCTAGTCGACAGGGCGACAATCAGCCCCAGCATTTT.